Each of the 29 T cell receptor beta chains below was sequenced from the same sample in a study of shared clonotypes between healthy human individuals. The protocol was immunoSEQ multiplex PCR, while the TCRdb copy is restricted to in-frame clones and leaves out a portion. This sample carries 150,000 to 200,000 clones, around 63% of them seen once, and the ten largest clones take about 9.4%. The material sequenced was memory CD4+ T cells sorted from blood. Subset denoted: CD45RA-negative fraction. The receptors come from a man aged 25 to 40 in good health.

This sequence joins TRBV10-2 and TRBJ2-5; TRBD2 might be the D (6 bases). The V end lost 2 bases, the J end lost 6 bases, and 16 bases lay between the germline ends. The CDR3 is made up of 15 amino acids. Germline-derived CDR1 and CDR2 are WSHSY and SAAADI. CDR3 residues: CASSEGGSWRQTQYF. CDR3 nucleotides: TGCGCCAGCAGTGAGGGGGGGAGTTGGCGTCAGACCCAGTACTTC.

The J gene is TRBJ2-1, the V gene TRBV5-1; the match to TRBD2 covers 7 bases. Unmatched junction bases numbered 13, after V lost 3 bases and J lost 7 bases. Germline loops: CDR1 SGHRS, CDR2 YFSETQ. The CDR3 is 16 residues long. CDR3 nucleotide sequence: TGCGCCAGCAGCTCGATGATGGGGGGGAAGGTAAATGAGCAGTTCTTC. Translating gives CASSSMMGGKVNEQFF.

The V and J genes are TRBV11-3 and TRBJ1-1; TRBD1 matches at 8 bases. CDR3 length: 12 residues. With V trimmed by 5 bases and J by 11 bases, 7 bases remained unmatched. Germline CDR1 SGHNT, CDR2 YENEEA. This chain's CDR3 is CASSPGQGSAFF. The CDR3 nucleotides read TGTGCCAGCAGCCCCGGACAGGGTAGCGCTTTCTTT.

The genes are TRBV11-2 and TRBJ2-7, with no clear D. V lost 6 bases and J lost 2, with 17 bases in between. This CDR3 is 15 amino acids long. CDR1 is SGHAT and CDR2 is FQNNGV in the germline V gene. Written as DNA, the CDR3 is TGTGCCAGCAGGGGTGGTAGTGGGCAGACCTACGAGCAGTACTTC. It codes for CASRGGSGQTYEQYF.

The chain employs TRBV5-4 and TRBJ2-3, with a weak D call TRBD1 (5 bases). Germline values: CDR1 SGHNT, CDR2 YYREEE (reference sequence). The CDR3 is 13 residues long. Trimming left V 0 bases short and J 5 bases short, with 7 bases between. The CDR3 loop reads CASSLEGQDTQYF. The CDR3 DNA sequence: TGTGCCAGCAGCTTGGAGGGGCAAGATACGCAGTATTTT.

The chain combines TRBV25-1 with TRBJ2-1; 8 bases are a match to TRBD2. Trimming took 4 bases from V and 1 from J; bases not matched to a gene: 6. Germline V lookup: CDR1 MGHDK, CDR2 SYGVNS. The length of the CDR3 is 16 residues. CDR3 sequence: CASSGASGSSYNEQFF. For the CDR3, the DNA is TGTGCCAGCAGTGGGGCCAGCGGGAGTTCCTACAATGAGCAGTTCTTC.

This clone appeared a few times. The sample holds other DNA sequences that translate to the same CDR3. The V gene is TRBV25-1, the J gene TRBJ2-2, with D possibly being TRBD1 (5 bases). The V gene lost 3 bases and the J gene lost 1 base, with 9 bases spanning the gap. The CDR3 contains 15 residues. Germline V gene sequence: CDR1 MGHDK, CDR2 SYGVNS. The CDR3: CASSDRVLNTGELFF. CDR3 in DNA: TGTGCCAGCAGTGACAGGGTATTGAACACCGGGGAGCTGTTTTTT. Variable domain in full (rest from reference TRBV25-1 and TRBJ2-2): EADIYQTPRYLVIGTGKKITLECSQTMGHDKMYWYQQDPGMELHLIHYSYGVNSTEKGDLSSESTVSRIRTEHFPLTLESARPSHTSQYLCASSDRVLNTGELFFGEGSRLTVL.

The chain has TRBV6-6 and TRBJ2-7; maybe TRBD2 (6 bases). The V and J ends lost 5 bases and 5 bases respectively, with 16 bases between them. Germline values: CDR1 MNHNY, CDR2 SVGAGI (reference sequence). The CDR3 loop spans 14 amino acids. The CDR3: CASSHGSINDEQYF. The CDR3 DNA follows: TGTGCCAGCAGTCACGGGAGTATCAACGACGAGCAGTACTTC.

In its sample, this clone was seen many times. The rearrangement uses TRBV29-1 and TRBJ2-1; 8 nucleotides line up with TRBD2. The length of the CDR3 is 14 residues. CDR1 SQVTM and CDR2 ANQGSEA come from the germline V gene. The trim removed 7 bases at V and 4 bases at J, leaving 9 bases unmatched. CDR3 protein: CSGTPSGLYNEQFF. The CDR3 DNA is TGCAGCGGGACTCCTAGCGGGCTTTACAATGAGCAGTTCTTC.

The chain links TRBV28 to TRBJ2-7; 7 bases agree with TRBD2. The CDR3 is 12 amino acids. J gave up 5 bases and V 7 bases, and 5 bases lay outside the gene matches. Germline V gene sequence: CDR1 MDHEN, CDR2 SYDVKM. The CDR3 sequence is CASNVGGDEQYF. The CDR3 DNA is TGTGCCAGCAATGTGGGGGGGGACGAGCAGTACTTC.

The J gene is TRBJ2-3, the V gene TRBV9; TRBD1 agrees at 12 bases. The germline V gene has CDR1 SGDLS and CDR2 YYNGEE. The ends lost 3 bases at V and 4 bases at J; junction bases unmatched: 3. The CDR3 covers 15 residues. The CDR3: CASSAGTGGADTQYF. The CDR3, as DNA: TGTGCCAGCAGCGCCGGGACAGGGGGCGCAGATACGCAGTATTTT.

The J gene is TRBJ2-5, the V gene TRBV5-1; D unclear. There are 11 residues in the CDR3. Germline CDR1 reads SGHRS; CDR2 reads YFSETQ. V was cut by 0 bases and J by 7 bases, with 4 bases left in between. The CDR3 nucleotides are TGCGCCAGCAGCTTGGACTGGACCCAGTACTTC. It yields the protein CASSLDWTQYF.

The gene calls are TRBV7-6 and TRBJ2-5; 13 positions agree with TRBD2. V trimming: 8 bases; J trimming: 5 bases; junction bases outside the gene matches: 2. The CDR3 contains 13 residues. The germline V gene encodes CDR1 SGHVS and CDR2 FNYEAQ. CDR3 residues: CASGLAGAETQYF. CDR3 nucleotides: TGTGCCAGCGGACTAGCGGGAGCTGAGACCCAGTACTTC.

The chain is built from TRBV9 and TRBJ2-1, with a tentative D call TRBD2 (6 bases). The CDR3 has 13 residues. CDR1 SGDLS and CDR2 YYNGEE come from the germline V gene. V lost 0 bases to trimming and J lost 9 bases, with 10 bases between them. The DNA for the CDR3 is TGTGCCAGCAGCGTAGTGAGGCGGGGTGAGCAGTTCTTC. It is translated as CASSVVRRGEQFF.

The chain is built from TRBV10-2 and TRBJ2-4, with TRBD1 matching over 9 bases. V was pared by 10 bases and J by 8 bases, with 9 bases of the junction left unmatched. The CDR3 runs to 13 residues. Looked up from germline, CDR1 is WSHSY and CDR2 is SAAADI. CDR3 in amino acids: CATQTGGMDIQYF. The CDR3 DNA reads as TGCGCCACCCAGACAGGGGGGATGGACATTCAGTACTTC.

This clone has just one count. The chain joins TRBV27 to TRBJ2-7; 14 bases map to TRBD2. The CDR3 covers 14 residues. The germline V gene has CDR1 MNHEY and CDR2 SMNVEV (reference sequence). Trimming cost V 4 bases and J 5 bases; bases outside gene matches: 1. CDR3: CASSSGLAGDEQYF. CDR3 coding DNA: TGTGCCAGCAGTTCGGGACTAGCGGGAGACGAGCAGTACTTC.

The gene calls are TRBV27 and TRBJ2-3; D may correspond to TRBD1 or TRBD2 (5 bases each). CDR1 is MNHEY, CDR2 SMNVEV, per germline (reference sequence). Trimming took 5 bases from V and 1 from J, leaving 10 bases between them. This CDR3 region has 14 residues. The CDR3 here is CASSPLGRTDTQYF. DNA of the CDR3: TGTGCCAGCAGTCCGCTGGGACGCACAGATACGCAGTATTTT.

This clone was observed a few times. The rearrangement links TRBV27 to TRBJ2-5, with 8 bases fitting TRBD2. The junction had 2 bases not matched to a gene; V was cut back by 2 bases and J by 3 bases. The CDR3 totals 14 residues. Germline V lookup: CDR1 MNHEY, CDR2 SMNVEV (reference sequence). CDR3 sequence (DNA): TGTGCCAGCAGTTTACGGGGGGGCAAAGAGACCCAGTACTTC. It translates to CASSLRGGKETQYF.

Notes on this clone: This sample includes further DNA sequences coding for the same CDR3. The rearrangement links TRBV9 to TRBJ2-5, with D unresolved. V lost 0 bases to trimming and J lost 2 bases, with 8 bases between them. Germline V gives CDR1 SGDLS, CDR2 YYNGEE. This CDR3 contains 14 residues. The CDR3 is CASSVGVGQETQYF. Written as DNA, the CDR3 is TGTGCCAGCAGCGTAGGAGTAGGGCAAGAGACCCAGTACTTC.

This clone was counted a few times. The rearrangement links TRBV19 to TRBJ1-2; TRBD1 agrees at 7 bases. V gave up 5 bases and J gave up 4 bases; unmatched junction bases: 4. This CDR3 is 13 amino acids long. Germline values: CDR1 LNHDA, CDR2 SQIVND (reference sequence). The DNA for the CDR3 is TGTGCCAGTAGTCGGGGACAGCTCTATGGCTACACCTTC. This translates into CASSRGQLYGYTF.

Only a few counts were recorded for this clone. The V gene is TRBV4-3, the J gene TRBJ2-1; TRBD2 matches at 7 bases. This CDR3 has 14 residues. V gave up 1 base and J gave up 9 bases; unmatched junction bases: 6. Germline V CDR1 and CDR2: LGHNA, YSLEER. In DNA, the CDR3 is TGCGCCAGCAGCCAAGTGGGGGGGGATGGTGAGCAGTTCTTC. This sequence encodes CASSQVGGDGEQFF.

The rearrangement links TRBV18 to TRBJ1-1; D is ambiguous. V shed 5 bases and J shed 1 base, with 8 bases lying between them. The CDR3 runs to 13 residues. Per the germline V gene, CDR1 is KGHSH and CDR2 is LQKENI. The DNA of the CDR3 is TGTGCCAGCTCAGACCAGAAGAACACTGAAGCTTTCTTT. This gives the protein CASSDQKNTEAFF.

The chain joins TRBV6-1 to TRBJ2-5; 9 positions agree with TRBD1. CDR1 and CDR2 from the germline V gene are MNHNS and SASEGT. The V gene end was trimmed by 5 bases and the J gene end by 9 bases; junction bases not matched to a gene: 16. The CDR3 covers 16 residues. CDR3 sequence reads: CASSQDRGAPPQAQYF. The DNA of the CDR3 is TGTGCCAGCAGTCAAGACAGGGGGGCGCCCCCACAGGCCCAGTACTTC.

This chain joins TRBV4-3 and TRBJ1-4, with D possibly being TRBD1 (6 bases). The CDR3 extends over 15 amino acids. V was cut by 0 bases and J by 8 bases, with 13 bases left in between. Germline V gene sequence: CDR1 LGHNA, CDR2 YSLEER. CDR3 amino acids: CASSQEGQRGEKLFF. The CDR3 bases are TGCGCCAGCAGCCAAGAAGGGCAGAGGGGGGAAAAACTGTTTTTT.

V is TRBV18 and J is TRBJ2-2, with D tentatively TRBD1 (5 bases). The V end lost 4 bases, the J end lost 1 base, and 13 bases lay between the germline ends. This CDR3 region has 16 residues. The germline V gene has CDR1 KGHSH and CDR2 LQKENI. In DNA, the CDR3 is TGTGCCAGCTCACGTAATACAGGCCAGAACACCGGGGAGCTGTTTTTT. Encoded protein: CASSRNTGQNTGELFF.

The CDR3 loop is CASSLGSGRTQEQYF. The CDR3, as DNA: TGCGCCAGCAGCTTGGGTAGCGGGAGGACCCAAGAGCAGTACTTC. The rearrangement links TRBV5-1 to TRBJ2-7; 10 bases are a match to TRBD2. The germline V gene has CDR1 SGHRS and CDR2 YFSETQ. V lost 0 bases to trimming and J lost 7 bases; unmatched junction nucleotides: 7. The CDR3 sequence is 15 residues long.

This clone was seen ten or more times. Other nucleotide sequences in the sample specify the same CDR3. The chain uses TRBV5-4 and TRBJ2-2; D is undetermined. Looked up from germline, CDR1 is SGHNT and CDR2 is YYREEE (reference sequence). V lost 0 bases and J 5 bases, leaving 8 bases between the germline ends. The CDR3 runs to 14 residues. In DNA form, the CDR3 reads TGTGCCAGCAGCTTGGGCCAGGATACCGGGGAGCTGTTTTTT. Protein: CASSLGQDTGELFF. Full variable domain (remainder filled in from reference TRBV5-4 and TRBJ2-2): ETGVTQSPTHLIKTRGQQVTLRCSSQSGHNTVSWYQQALGQGPQFIFQYYREEENGRGNFPPRFSGLQFPNYSSELNVNALELDDSALYLCASSLGQDTGELFFGEGSRLTVL.

In its sample, this clone was seen a few times. V is TRBV7-2 and J is TRBJ1-5; D not resolved. Germline V CDR1 and CDR2: SGHTA, FQGNSA. The CDR3 consists of 12 residues. With 1 base removed from V and 7 bases from J, the gap between germline ends came to 5 bases. The CDR3 protein is CASSLGGQPQHF. CDR3 nucleotides: TGTGCCAGCAGCTTAGGAGGCCAGCCCCAGCATTTT.

V usage is TRBV6-5 and J usage is TRBJ1-1; no clear D. Germline loops: CDR1 MNHEY, CDR2 SVGAGI. The length of the CDR3 is 15 residues. Deletions cut 5 bases from V and 5 bases from J, with 18 bases between. Here the CDR3 reads CASSRPQLSQTEAFF. The CDR3 DNA reads TGTGCCAGCAGTAGACCCCAATTGAGTCAGACTGAAGCTTTCTTT.